The rows below give T cell receptor beta chains drawn from one sample of a study of CD8+ T cells in alopecia areata. TCRdb's table, derived via immunoSEQ multiplex PCR, lists solely in-frame clones and lacks some. The sample has 150,000 to 200,000 clones; about three fifths are singletons. The material was CD4+ T cells sorted from blood, obtained at week 4, from a patient treated with tofacitinib. These receptors all come from a human donor with alopecia areata. Both conserved end residues are part of each CDR3. The D gene is left open where the match is weak. Clone size is given for some rows only: seen once, a few or many times, or a class if the clone is expanded.

J: TRBJ1-5; size: -; D: -; V: TRBV9; CDR3: CASSVEDGNQPQHF; DNA: TGTGCCAGCAGCGTAGAGGATGGCAATCAGCCCCAGCATTTT
J: TRBJ2-5; size: -; D: -; V: TRBV7-7; CDR3: CASSLGGQRQETQYF; DNA: TGTGCTAGCAGCTTAGGGGGACAAAGACAAGAGACCCAGTACTTC
J: TRBJ1-5; size: -; D: -; V: TRBV29-1; CDR3: CSVKTGTNQPQHF; DNA: TGCAGCGTTAAAACAGGGACGAATCAGCCCCAGCATTTT
J: TRBJ1-2; size: few; D: TRBD1; V: TRBV29-1; CDR3: CSVGQGGANYGYTF; DNA: TGCAGCGTTGGCCAGGGGGGGGCTAACTATGGCTACACCTTC
J: TRBJ1-2; size: -; D: TRBD1; V: TRBV7-2; CDR3: CASSRRTGNGYTF; DNA: TGTGCCAGCAGCCGACGGACAGGCAATGGCTACACCTTC
J: TRBJ1-1; size: -; D: -; V: TRBV30; CDR3: CAWSPSSSRTEAFF; DNA: TGTGCCTGGAGTCCTAGCTCCAGTAGGACTGAAGCTTTCTTT
J: TRBJ2-7; size: -; D: -; V: TRBV4-1; CDR3: CASSRGGAATYEQYF; DNA: TGCGCCAGCAGCCGAGGCGGGGCGGCCACCTACGAGCAGTACTTC
J: TRBJ2-5; size: few; D: TRBD1; V: TRBV10-3; CDR3: CATASTGEETQYF; DNA: TGTGCCACCGCCAGTACAGGGGAAGAGACCCAGTACTTC
J: TRBJ1-2; size: -; D: -; V: TRBV27; CDR3: CASSLSPWNSNRGYTF; DNA: TGTGCCAGCAGTTTATCTCCTTGGAACTCAAACCGTGGCTACACCTTC
J: TRBJ1-5; size: -; D: -; V: TRBV27; CDR3: CASSRSGTGVQPQHF; DNA: TGTGCCAGCAGCAGATCCGGGACGGGAGTTCAGCCCCAGCATTTT
J: TRBJ2-1; size: -; D: -; V: TRBV20-1; CDR3: CSLGVYNEQFF; DNA: TGCAGTTTGGGGGTCTACAATGAGCAGTTCTTC
J: TRBJ1-5; size: -; D: TRBD1; V: TRBV28; CDR3: CASSLQGGNQPQHF; DNA: TGTGCCAGCAGCCTACAGGGGGGGAATCAGCCCCAGCATTTT
J: TRBJ2-7; size: many; D: -; V: TRBV28; CDR3: CASSPSPGQLSSYEQYF; DNA: TGTGCCAGCAGTCCGTCGCCGGGTCAGCTTAGCTCCTACGAGCAGTACTTC
J: TRBJ2-5; size: -; D: -; V: TRBV20-1; CDR3: CSARKETQYF; DNA: TGCAGTGCTAGAAAGGAGACCCAGTACTTC
J: TRBJ2-1; size: -; D: -; V: TRBV29-1; CDR3: CSVRGAGQTRDNEQFF; DNA: TGCAGCGTTCGGGGGGCCGGACAGACTAGGGACAATGAGCAGTTCTTC
J: TRBJ2-2; size: -; D: TRBD2; V: TRBV29-1; CDR3: CSVGAGVNTGELFF; DNA: TGCAGCGTTGGCGCGGGGGTGAACACCGGGGAGCTGTTTTTT
J: TRBJ2-5; size: -; D: -; V: TRBV10-3; CDR3: CAISDNEETQYF; DNA: TGTGCCATCAGTGACAATGAAGAGACCCAGTACTTC
J: TRBJ2-5; size: -; D: -; V: TRBV19; CDR3: CASRGVWETQYF; DNA: TGTGCCAGTAGAGGGGTCTGGGAGACCCAGTACTTC
J: TRBJ1-5; size: -; D: TRBD1; V: TRBV4-2; CDR3: CASSPSLQGLGNQPQHF; DNA: TGTGCCAGCAGCCCTTCCTTACAGGGGCTGGGCAATCAGCCCCAGCATTTT
J: TRBJ1-6; size: -; D: -; V: TRBV28; CDR3: CASISEGEGTLHF; DNA: TGTGCCAGCATATCGGAAGGGGAGGGGACCCTCCACTTT
J: TRBJ2-7; size: -; D: -; V: TRBV4-1; CDR3: CASSQAGRTDEQYF; DNA: TGCGCCAGCAGCCAAGCCGGGCGCACTGACGAGCAGTACTTC
J: TRBJ1-3; size: -; D: TRBD1; V: TRBV25-1; CDR3: CASSRGTGGSTGNTIYF; DNA: TGTGCCAGTAGCAGGGGGACAGGGGGCTCAACTGGAAACACCATATATTTT
J: TRBJ1-5; size: -; D: -; V: TRBV19; CDR3: CASSMYNQPQHF; DNA: TGTGCCAGTAGTATGTACAATCAGCCCCAGCATTTT
J: TRBJ2-5; size: -; D: -; V: TRBV29-1; CDR3: CSVGESQETQYF; DNA: TGCAGCGTTGGCGAGAGCCAAGAGACCCAGTACTTC
J: TRBJ1-1; size: few; D: -; V: TRBV29-1; CDR3: CSAREGDTEAFF; DNA: TGCAGCGCCAGGGAAGGGGACACTGAAGCTTTCTTT
J: TRBJ2-5; size: -; D: -; V: TRBV5-1; CDR3: CASSLGVGSQILAHF; DNA: TGCGCCAGCAGCTTGGGAGTAGGGAGCCAAATCCTGGCGCACTTC
J: TRBJ2-7; size: -; D: TRBD2; V: TRBV25-1; CDR3: CASSPLGGGGSEQYF; DNA: TGTGCCAGCAGTCCCCTAGGTGGGGGGGGAAGCGAGCAGTACTTC
J: TRBJ2-7; size: once; D: -; V: TRBV5-1; CDR3: CASSLEGVEQYF; DNA: TGCGCCAGCAGCTTAGAGGGGGTCGAGCAGTACTTC
J: TRBJ2-7; size: many; D: TRBD2; V: TRBV28; CDR3: CASSLIPPGTRYGEQYF; DNA: TGTGCCAGCAGTTTGATCCCTCCCGGGACTAGGTATGGCGAGCAGTACTTC
J: TRBJ1-6; size: -; D: -; V: TRBV27; CDR3: CASREATNNSPLHF; DNA: TGTGCCAGCAGGGAGGCCACTAATAATTCACCCCTCCACTTT
J: TRBJ2-7; size: -; D: TRBD1; V: TRBV30; CDR3: CAWRDRGREYEQYF; DNA: TGTGCCTGGAGGGACAGGGGGCGCGAATACGAGCAGTACTTC
J: TRBJ2-6; size: -; D: -; V: TRBV9; CDR3: CASSVSGANVLTF; DNA: TGTGCCAGCAGCGTCTCTGGGGCCAACGTCCTGACTTTC
J: TRBJ2-2; size: -; D: TRBD1; V: TRBV7-2; CDR3: CASSGQGAITGELFF; DNA: TGTGCCAGCAGCGGACAGGGGGCGATCACCGGGGAGCTGTTTTTT
J: TRBJ2-7; size: few; D: TRBD1; V: TRBV7-2; CDR3: CASSPPDRLYEQYF; DNA: TGTGCCAGCAGTCCCCCGGACAGGCTCTACGAGCAGTACTTC